The clone carrying this T cell receptor (beta chain) was seen once. The antigen is undetermined. The data are from a study of cytomegalovirus exposure and HLA in healthy donors. The PCR was carried out with 60 Vbeta primers and 13 Jbeta primers. Original handling: The count from a later analysis was roughly 80 million unique TCR beta chains, 9 million to 12 million of them shared. Measured with immunoSEQ multiplex PCR; TCRdb has only the in-frame clones, and not every one. V, J and clone size reflect that table, while D and trimming were determined from the DNA. Of 150,000 or so clones listed, under 90% are singletons. CDR1 MDHEN and CDR2 SYDVKM come from the germline V gene. Trimming at V came to 3 bases and at J to 0 bases, leaving 8 bases not matched to a gene. CDR3 length equals 17 residues. Broader study findings: Evidence from a later analysis indicated that most CMV-associated TCR beta chains looked HLA-restricted.

This receptor was taken from a man between 18 and 29 years old in good health and CMV-seronegative. Specimen: PBMCs. The V gene is TRBV28, the J gene TRBJ1-5; 7 nucleotides line up with TRBD1. Written as DNA, the CDR3 is TGTGCCAGCAGTTTGGGCAGGGGGAGATATAGCAATCAGCCCCAGCATTTT. It is translated as CASSLGRGRYSNQPQHF. The complete variable domain, with remaining parts taken from reference TRBV28 and TRBJ1-5, reads DVKVTQSSRYLVKRTGEKVFLECVQDMDHENMFWYRQDPGLGLRLIYFSYDVKMKEKGDIPEGYSVSREKKERFSLILESASTNQTSMYLCASSLGRGRYSNQPQHFGDGTRLSIL.